This T cell receptor beta chain was sequenced during a study of CD4+ T cells in melanoma. Points from the study as a whole: CD8+ T cell, macrophage and B cell function reportedly correlated with neoantigen-specific CD4+ T cells.

About this clone: Its antigen is not identified.

Germline trimming cut 7 bases from V and 0 bases from J; bases unmatched to any gene: 9. CDR1 SQVTM and CDR2 ANQGSEA come from the germline V gene. The CDR3 length is 15 residues. This table comes from immunoSEQ multiplex PCR, and its TCRdb copy is limited to in-frame clones, with some not included. The sample yields under 20,000 clones, approximately 83% seen once. The TCR originated in a human donor with melanoma. Sequencing used cells from a culture (not recorded whether cultured in vitro). The chain carries TRBV29-1 and TRBJ2-3; 8 bases are shared with TRBD2. DNA of the CDR3: TGCAGCGGGTCCTCGGGGGGGGTTAGCACAGATACGCAGTATTTT. Encoded protein: CSGSSGGVSTDTQYF.